The sequence of this T cell receptor beta chain was determined in a study of human T cells and chemical hapten exposure. Across the study: DPC (0.01%) was patch tested on the upper back and read at 6 days.

The time point is: patch test 2, 6 weeks after DPC sensitization. This sample's treatment: therapeutic diphenylcyclopropenone sensitization with weekly scalp DPC. This clonotype has ten or more counts. TCRdb itself ran the RACE reads through MiXCR, one entry per CDR3 protein. The sample comprises about 380,000 distinct CDR3 sequences, just under 6.5% of which are singletons, and 5% to 6% rests with the top ten. The sequences come from whole blood, collected in connection with sensitization to the hapten diphenylcyclopropenone (DPC). The origin of this receptor is a woman younger than 35 with alopecia areata. Some clones in this sample may be carry-over from other donors' samples.

The DNA for the CDR3 is TGCAGTGCTTTAACCGTCCTACAGGGTCATCAGCCCCAGCATTTT. Protein: CSALTVLQGHQPQHF. The V and J genes are TRBV20-1 and TRBJ1-5, with D maybe TRBD1 (6 bases). CDR1 DFQATT and CDR2 SNEGSKA come from the germline V gene (reference sequence). V shed 5 bases and J shed 5 bases, with 19 bases lying between them. The length of the CDR3 is 15 residues.